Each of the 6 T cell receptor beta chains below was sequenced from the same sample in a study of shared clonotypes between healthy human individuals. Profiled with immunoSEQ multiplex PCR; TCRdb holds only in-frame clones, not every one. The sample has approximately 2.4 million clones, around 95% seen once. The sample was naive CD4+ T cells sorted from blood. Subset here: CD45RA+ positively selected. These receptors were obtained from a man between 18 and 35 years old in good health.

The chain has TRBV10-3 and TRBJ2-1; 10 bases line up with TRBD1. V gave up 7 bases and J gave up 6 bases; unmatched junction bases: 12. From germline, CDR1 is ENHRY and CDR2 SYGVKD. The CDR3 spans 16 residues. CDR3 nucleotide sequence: TGTGCCATCAAGGTGACAGGGGGCGAGTTTGGCAATGAGCAGTTCTTC. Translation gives CAIKVTGGEFGNEQFF.

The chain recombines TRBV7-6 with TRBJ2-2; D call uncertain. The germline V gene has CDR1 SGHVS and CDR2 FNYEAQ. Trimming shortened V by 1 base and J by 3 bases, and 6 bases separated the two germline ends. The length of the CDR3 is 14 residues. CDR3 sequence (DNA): TGTGCCAGCAGCTTAGGAGTCCACACCGGGGAGCTGTTTTTT. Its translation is CASSLGVHTGELFF.

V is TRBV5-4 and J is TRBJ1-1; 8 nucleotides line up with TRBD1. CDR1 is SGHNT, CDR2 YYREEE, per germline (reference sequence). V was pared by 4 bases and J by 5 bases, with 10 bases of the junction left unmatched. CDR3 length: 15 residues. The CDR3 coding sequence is TGTGCCAGCAGCCCGACGGCACAGGGGGAAACTGAAGCTTTCTTT. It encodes CASSPTAQGETEAFF.

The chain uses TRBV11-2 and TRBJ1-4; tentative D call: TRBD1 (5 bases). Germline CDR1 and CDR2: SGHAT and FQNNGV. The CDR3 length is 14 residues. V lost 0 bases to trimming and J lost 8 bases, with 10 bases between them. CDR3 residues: CASSLDRVGEKLFF. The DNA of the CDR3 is TGTGCCAGCAGCTTAGACAGGGTTGGCGAAAAACTGTTTTTT.

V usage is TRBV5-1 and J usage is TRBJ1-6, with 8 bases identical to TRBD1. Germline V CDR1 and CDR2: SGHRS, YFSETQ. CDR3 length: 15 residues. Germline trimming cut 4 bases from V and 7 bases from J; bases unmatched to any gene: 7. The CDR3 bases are TGCGCCAGCAGCAGGACAGGGAGCAAAAATTCACCCCTCCACTTT. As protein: CASSRTGSKNSPLHF.

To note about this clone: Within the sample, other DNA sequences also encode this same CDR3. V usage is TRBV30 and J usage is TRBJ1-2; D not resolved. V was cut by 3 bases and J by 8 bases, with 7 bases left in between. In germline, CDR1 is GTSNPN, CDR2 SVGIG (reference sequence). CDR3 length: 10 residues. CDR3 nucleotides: TGTGCCTGGAGCAGAGAGGGCTACACCTTC. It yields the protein CAWSREGYTF.